Presented here are 29 T cell receptor beta chains from one specimen sequenced in a study of blood T cell repertoires in COVID-19. The method was immunoSEQ multiplex PCR; TCRdb's version includes in-frame clones alone and lacks a portion of them. Here the sample spans 45,000 to 65,000 clones, roughly 80% being singletons. The material sequenced was peripheral blood. The receptor set was obtained from a woman of 80 years or more with acute or convalescent COVID-19.

The chain recombines TRBV29-1 with TRBJ1-3; no clear D. The V gene's germline CDR1 is SQVTM and CDR2 ANQGSEA. This CDR3 is 11 amino acids long. Trimming left V 8 bases short and J 3 bases short, with 8 bases between. The CDR3 bases are TGCAGCATAAGAGTTGGAAACACCATATATTTT. It codes for CSIRVGNTIYF.

V usage is TRBV4-1 and J usage is TRBJ2-1, with TRBD2 matching 7 bases. The CDR3 sequence is 16 residues long. Germline V gene data show CDR1 as MGHRA and CDR2 as YSYEKL. Germline trimming cut 1 base from V and 9 bases from J; bases unmatched to any gene: 12. CDR3 nucleotide sequence: TGCGCCAGCAGCCAAGCGGGGGGACGAGCGTTTGCTGAGCAGTTCTTC. This encodes CASSQAGGRAFAEQFF.

This clone was observed a few times. The rearrangement links TRBV18 to TRBJ2-7; TRBD1 matches 7 bases. The V gene's germline CDR1 is KGHSH and CDR2 LQKENI. CDR3 length: 16 residues. After removal of 6 bases from V and 3 bases from J, the junction contained 14 bases not matched to a gene. Here the CDR3 reads CASSQGQPQNGYEQYF. The DNA of the CDR3 is TGTGCCAGCTCGCAGGGACAGCCCCAGAATGGCTACGAGCAGTACTTC.

The CDR3 DNA reads as TGTGCCAGCAGCTCCAGAATTAACTATGGCTACACCTTC. Protein product: CASSSRINYGYTF. The rearrangement links TRBV3-1 (or the pseudogene TRBV3-2) to TRBJ1-2; D is uncertain. Germline CDR1 is LGHDT and CDR2 is YNNKEL (reference sequence). CDR3 length: 13 residues. V gave up 5 bases and J gave up 1 base, with 8 bases separating them.

CDR3 nucleotides: TGCAGTGCTAGAGGGCAGGGAATAGCTTTCTTT. Protein sequence: CSARGQGIAFF. The rearrangement joins TRBV20-1 to TRBJ1-1; D possibly corresponds to TRBD1 (5 bases). Per the germline V gene, CDR1 is DFQATT and CDR2 is SNEGSKA (reference sequence). Trimming took off 1 base at V and 10 bases at J, with 10 bases between the two ends. The CDR3 is 11 amino acids.

This clone was seen more than once but under ten times. This sequence joins TRBV3-1 (or the pseudogene TRBV3-2) and TRBJ1-2; D gene uncertain. Germline V CDR1 and CDR2: LGHDT, YNNKEL (reference sequence). Trimming pared 0 bases from V and 4 bases from J, leaving 12 bases between. The CDR3 runs 15 residues. For the CDR3, the DNA is TGTGCCAGCAGCCAAGATACGGGGAACGGCTATGGCTACACCTTC. Amino acid sequence: CASSQDTGNGYGYTF.

The V and J genes are TRBV3-1 (or the pseudogene TRBV3-2) and TRBJ1-3, with D tentatively TRBD1 (5 bases). Per germline, CDR1 LGHDT and CDR2 YNNKEL (reference sequence). The length of the CDR3 is 17 residues. Deletions cut 1 base from V and 3 bases from J, with 16 bases between. CDR3 sequence: CASSQASWGGIGNTIYF. The CDR3 DNA follows: TGTGCCAGCAGCCAAGCTTCATGGGGGGGGATTGGAAACACCATATATTTT.

This clone was seen a few times. J is TRBJ2-2 and V is TRBV4-1; tentatively, D is TRBD1 (5 bases). Deletions cut 2 bases from V and 6 bases from J, with 13 bases between. The CDR3 has 15 residues. CDR1 and CDR2 (germline): MGHRA, YSYEKL. As DNA, the CDR3 is TGCGCCAGCAGCCAATCACAGGTCCTAGCCGGGGAGCTGTTTTTT. It translates to CASSQSQVLAGELFF.

The chain employs TRBV3-1 (or the pseudogene TRBV3-2) and TRBJ1-2; D is ambiguous. The V and J ends lost 4 bases and 1 base respectively, with 7 bases between them. CDR1 is LGHDT, CDR2 YNNKEL, per germline (reference sequence). The CDR3 loop spans 13 amino acids. CDR3 amino acids: CASSPYVNYGYTF. In nucleotides, the CDR3 is TGTGCCAGCAGCCCTTATGTTAACTATGGCTACACCTTC.

The gene calls are TRBV5-1 and TRBJ2-7; 10 bases map to TRBD2. Germline V lookup: CDR1 SGHRS, CDR2 YFSETQ. The J segment lost 7 bases and the V segment lost 4 bases, leaving 11 bases of the junction unmatched. The CDR3 length is 15 residues. The CDR3 DNA reads as TGCGCCAGCAGCCAAGCGGGGGGGTTCTCTTATGAGCAGTACTTC. Its translation is CASSQAGGFSYEQYF.

A single count supports this clone. The V gene is TRBV5-1, the J gene TRBJ2-7, with a weak D call TRBD1 (6 bases). The CDR3 loop spans 14 amino acids. The ends were cut back, 0 bases at V and 7 bases at J, with 14 bases in the middle. CDR1 is SGHRS, CDR2 YFSETQ, per germline. This chain's CDR3 is CASSLGQGWDEQYF. CDR3 nucleotides: TGCGCCAGCAGCTTGGGGCAGGGGTGGGATGAGCAGTACTTC.

The V call is TRBV19, the J call TRBJ2-1, with D tentatively TRBD1 (6 bases). This CDR3 has 15 amino acids. The germline V gene has CDR1 LNHDA and CDR2 SQIVND (reference sequence). V gave up 5 bases and J gave up 6 bases, with 17 bases separating them. In DNA, the CDR3 is TGTGCCAGTAGTGGGGGCTCAGGGGTGTTCAATGAGCAGTTCTTC. It is translated as CASSGGSGVFNEQFF. Full variable domain (missing parts from reference TRBV19 and TRBJ2-1): DGGITQSPKYLFRKEGQNVTLSCEQNLNHDAMYWYRQDPGQGLRLIYYSQIVNDFQKGDIAEGYSVSREKKESFPLTVTSAQKNPTAFYLCASSGGSGVFNEQFFGPGTRLTVL.

The chain joins TRBV29-1 to TRBJ1-2, with D perhaps matching TRBD1 (5 bases). Trimming took off 6 bases at V and 8 bases at J, with 19 bases between the two ends. Germline values: CDR1 SQVTM, CDR2 ANQGSEA. This CDR3 is 13 amino acids long. As DNA, the CDR3 is TGCAGCGTATTACAGGCCCCCCAAGGGGGCTACACCTTC. Its translation is CSVLQAPQGGYTF.

The rearrangement joins TRBV3-1 (or the pseudogene TRBV3-2) to TRBJ2-1; 15 bases are a match to TRBD2. CDR1 and CDR2 from the germline V gene are LGHDT and YNNKEL (reference sequence). CDR3 size: 18 residues. After removal of 4 bases from V and 2 bases from J, the junction contained 6 bases not matched to a gene. The CDR3 DNA reads as TGTGCCAGCAGCCGAGGACTAGCGGGGGGGACGACCTACAATGAGCAGTTCTTC. Protein: CASSRGLAGGTTYNEQFF.

In this sample, this clone turned up once. This chain connects TRBV5-6 to TRBJ1-1; D remains ambiguous. The CDR3 is 16 amino acids. V lost 3 bases and J lost 0, with 15 bases in between. Germline V gives CDR1 SGHDT, CDR2 YYEEEE. The CDR3 DNA reads as TGTGCCAGCAGCTCGGACTGGGCCCTGATGAACACTGAAGCTTTCTTT. Translation gives CASSSDWALMNTEAFF.

CDR3 in amino acids: CASHTRTEASYEQYF. CDR3 nucleotide sequence: TGTGCCAGCCACACGAGGACAGAGGCCTCCTACGAGCAGTACTTC. The chain uses TRBV5-4 and TRBJ2-7, with a tentative D call TRBD1 (6 bases). Germline V gene sequence: CDR1 SGHNT, CDR2 YYREEE (reference sequence). With 7 bases removed from V and 0 bases from J, the gap between germline ends came to 17 bases. The CDR3 is 15 residues long.

The V and J genes are TRBV6-6 and TRBJ2-7; D is possibly TRBD1 (6 bases). The CDR3 has 13 amino acids. From germline, CDR1 is MNHNY and CDR2 SVGAGI (reference sequence). V was clipped by 7 bases and J by 2 bases, with 12 bases between them. CDR3 DNA: TGTGCCAGCAATCAGGGGTTTACCTACGAGCAGTACTTC. As protein: CASNQGFTYEQYF.

The chain couples TRBV6-5 to TRBJ2-1; 8 bases agree with TRBD2. J was trimmed by 8 bases and V by 2 bases; bases with no gene match: 11. Germline V gene lookup returns CDR1 MNHEY and CDR2 SVGAGI. The CDR3 length is 16 residues. CDR3 amino acids: CASSYGIRGGLYEQFF. CDR3 nucleotides: TGTGCCAGCAGTTACGGTATCCGGGGGGGCCTCTATGAGCAGTTCTTC.

This sequence joins TRBV29-1 and TRBJ1-1; 7 positions match TRBD1. Germline CDR1 reads SQVTM; CDR2 reads ANQGSEA. The V segment lost 6 bases and the J segment 7 bases; nucleotides outside the gene matches: 5. The CDR3 has 11 amino acids. In DNA, the CDR3 is TGCAGCGTCGCCGGGACAGTTGAAGCTTTCTTT. Protein product: CSVAGTVEAFF.

V is TRBV30 and J is TRBJ1-2; D uncertain. The length of the CDR3 is 15 residues. Germline assignment: CDR1 GTSNPN and CDR2 SVGIG (reference sequence). V shed 0 bases and J shed 2 bases, with 13 bases lying between them. The chain's CDR3 is CAWSVAGAKNYGYTF. DNA of the CDR3: TGTGCCTGGAGTGTCGCGGGTGCTAAGAACTATGGCTACACCTTC.

This clone was seen a few times. The rearrangement links TRBV19 to TRBJ1-1, with a tentative D call TRBD1 (5 bases). CDR3 length: 16 amino acids. Germline-derived CDR1 and CDR2 are LNHDA and SQIVND (reference sequence). V shed 3 bases and J shed 0 bases, with 14 bases lying between them. The CDR3 here is CASSIWRGGLNTEAFF. For the CDR3, the DNA is TGTGCCAGTAGTATCTGGCGGGGCGGGCTGAACACTGAAGCTTTCTTT.

This clone was recorded once. This sequence joins TRBV5-1 and TRBJ1-4; D is ambiguous. In germline, CDR1 is SGHRS, CDR2 YFSETQ. Trimming took 0 bases from V and 2 from J, leaving 8 bases between them. There are 15 residues in the CDR3. The CDR3 loop is CASSLGFGTNEKLFF. CDR3 coding DNA: TGCGCCAGCAGCTTGGGTTTCGGGACTAATGAAAAACTGTTTTTT.

The chain is built from TRBV4-1 and TRBJ1-2, with 7 positions matching TRBD1. J gave up 5 bases and V 1 base, and 4 bases lay outside the gene matches. Germline V lookup: CDR1 MGHRA, CDR2 YSYEKL. The CDR3 covers 14 residues. The CDR3 here is CASSQGTGQYGYTF. The CDR3 DNA follows: TGCGCCAGCAGCCAAGGGACGGGACAGTATGGCTACACCTTC.

The V gene is TRBV10-3, the J gene TRBJ1-1; TRBD1 is a possible D gene (5 bases). Germline V gives CDR1 ENHRY, CDR2 SYGVKD. V gave up 7 bases and J gave up 5 bases, with 14 bases separating them. The CDR3 is 13 amino acids. For the CDR3, the DNA is TGTGCCATCACCACCCCGGGGGGGACTGAAGCTTTCTTT. Its protein is CAITTPGGTEAFF.

The chain links TRBV25-1 to TRBJ2-2; weak D call: TRBD2 (5 bases). The CDR3 runs to 16 residues. V lost 4 bases to trimming and J lost 7 bases, with 19 bases between them. Germline values: CDR1 MGHDK, CDR2 SYGVNS. CDR3 in amino acids: CASSASTGRWVGELFF. The CDR3 coding sequence is TGTGCCAGCAGTGCCTCCACGGGGAGATGGGTCGGGGAGCTGTTTTTT.

The DNA of the CDR3 is TGTGCCAGCAGCCAAGAGATGTCTAGGGGCTACACCTTC. It specifies CASSQEMSRGYTF. The chain has TRBV3-1 (or the pseudogene TRBV3-2) and TRBJ1-2, with D unclear. The CDR3 spans 13 residues. Germline lookup yields CDR1 LGHDT and CDR2 YNNKEL (reference sequence). V was clipped by 0 bases and J by 8 bases, with 10 bases between them.

This clone appeared once. The J gene is TRBJ2-7, the V gene TRBV2; 7 bases map to TRBD1. There are 14 residues in the CDR3. From germline, CDR1 is SNHLY and CDR2 FYNNEI. With 4 bases clipped from V and 4 bases from J, the junction kept 7 bases outside the gene matches. CDR3 loop: CASSVRTGLYEQYF. For the CDR3, the DNA is TGTGCCAGCAGTGTTAGGACAGGTTTATACGAGCAGTACTTC.

This chain connects TRBV7-6 to TRBJ2-4; 8 positions agree with TRBD1. The trim removed 0 bases at V and 3 bases at J, leaving 4 bases unmatched. CDR3 length equals 16 residues. CDR1 is SGHVS and CDR2 is FNYEAQ in the germline V gene. CDR3 in DNA: TGTGCCAGCAGCTTAGCGACAGGGGCTGGCAAAAACATTCAGTACTTC. Residues: CASSLATGAGKNIQYF.

J is TRBJ1-6 and V is TRBV19; possible D gene TRBD1, 5 bases. Trimming cost V 4 bases and J 8 bases, with 15 bases left between them. Germline lookup yields CDR1 LNHDA and CDR2 SQIVND (reference sequence). This CDR3 contains 15 residues. CDR3 sequence reads: CASSTQQAGHSPLHF. The CDR3 DNA reads TGTGCCAGTAGTACTCAACAGGCGGGGCATTCACCCCTCCACTTT.